This T cell receptor (beta chain) is from a study of T-cell reconstitution after alpha-beta-depleted transplantation in children. There are a few counts of this clonotype. The CDR3 extends over 15 amino acids. V lost 2 bases, J lost 3 bases, and 3 bases stayed unmatched. The germline CDR1 and CDR2 sequences are MNHEY and SVGEGT. Preparation of the TCRbeta library used unique molecular identifiers. Via MiXCR, TCRdb re-called the PCR reads, giving one row per CDR3 protein. This sample carries approximately 520,000 distinct CDR3 sequences, approximately 10% of them seen once, and the ten largest clones take approximately 15%.

The J gene is TRBJ2-5, the V gene TRBV6-2 or TRBV6-3; 10 bases line up with TRBD2. Specimen: PBMCs, mostly from graft donor cells, collected 180 days after TCRalphabeta/CD19-depleted stem cell transplant. This receptor was taken from a female patient younger than 10 who had a stem cell transplant for aplastic anemia, so the T cells may come from the graft donor. CDR3 sequence: CASSYLGLAEETQYF. CDR3 DNA: TGTGCCAGCAGTTACCTCGGACTAGCGGAAGAGACCCAGTACTTC.